The rows below give T cell receptor beta chains drawn from one sample of a study of shared clonotypes between healthy human individuals. Produced via immunoSEQ multiplex PCR; TCRdb's table is partial and in-frame only. The sample contains some 2,500,000 clones, roughly 93% of which appear only once. The sequenced sample consisted of naive CD4+ T cells from PBMCs. The receptors derive from a man aged 18-30 years in good health. Some clones in this sample may be carry-over from other donors' samples. CDR3s include the opening cysteine and the closing phenylalanine or tryptophan. The D gene is left open where the match is weak. Size values are once, few and many counts, or a class for expanded clones, and some rows have none.

TRBJ2-1 | TRBV30 | TRBD2 | . | TGTGCCTGGAGTCTAAAAGCGGGATCAAAGGAGCAGTTCTTC | CAWSLKAGSKEQFF
TRBJ1-5 | TRBV6-1 | . | . | TGTGCCAGCGGGGGTTCGAGCAATCAGCCCCAGCATTTT | CASGGSSNQPQHF
TRBJ2-4 | TRBV9 | . | few | TGTGCCAGCAGCCTGGGTCAACAAAACATTCAGTACTTC | CASSLGQQNIQYF
TRBJ1-2 | TRBV4-2 | . | . | TGTGCCAGCAGCCAAGAGGGCAGAGGTCCCTATGGCTACACCTTC | CASSQEGRGPYGYTF
TRBJ1-2 | TRBV5-1 | . | . | TGCGCCAGCAGCTTGGAACAGTCCTATGGCTACACCTTC | CASSLEQSYGYTF
TRBJ2-2 | TRBV2 | . | . | TGTGCCAGCAGGGCGACCAACACCGGGGAGCTGTTTTTT | CASRATNTGELFF
TRBJ1-2 | TRBV5-4 | . | once | TGTGCCAGCAGCTTGGAGGGGGGGAGCCCGTATGGCTACACCTTC | CASSLEGGSPYGYTF
TRBJ1-4 | TRBV5-1 | . | . | TGCGCCAGCAGCTTGGAAGGGGGTTATCTTGAAAAACTGTTTTTT | CASSLEGGYLEKLFF
TRBJ1-4 | TRBV5-1 | TRBD1 | . | TGCGCCAGCAGCTTGGACCGGGACAGAACTTTGGAACTGTTTTTT | CASSLDRDRTLELFF
TRBJ1-2 | TRBV27 | . | . | TGTGCCAGCAGTTCGGGCCAAATGGGCTACACCTTC | CASSSGQMGYTF
TRBJ2-5 | TRBV7-8 | TRBD2 | . | TGTGCCAGCAGCTTACCCAGGACTAGCGGGAGCCGAGAGACCCAGTACTTC | CASSLPRTSGSRETQYF
TRBJ2-1 | TRBV18 | . | once | TGTGCCAGCTCACCAATTGGTGCTGAGCAGTTCTTC | CASSPIGAEQFF
TRBJ2-3 | TRBV4-1 | . | . | TGCGCCAGCAGCCCCTCACCGGGGGATACGCAGTATTTT | CASSPSPGDTQYF
TRBJ2-1 | TRBV5-1 | TRBD2 | . | TGCGCCAGCAGCGAGGGACTAGCGGGGTTACGGCAGTTCTTC | CASSEGLAGLRQFF
TRBJ1-1 | TRBV4-2 | TRBD1 | . | TGTGCCAGCAGCCAAGCAGGACAGGGGACTGAAGCTTTCTTT | CASSQAGQGTEAFF
TRBJ2-2 | TRBV30 | TRBD2 | . | TGTGCCTGGAGTTTTCTAGCGGGAGGGGAGCTGTTTTTT | CAWSFLAGGELFF
TRBJ2-1 | TRBV19 | . | once | TGTGCCATTGTCAATGAGCAGTTCTTC | CAIVNEQFF
TRBJ2-1 | TRBV4-2 | . | . | TGTGCCAGCAGCCTCGTGGGCAATGAGCAGTTCTTC | CASSLVGNEQFF
TRBJ1-1 | TRBV5-1 | . | . | TGCGCCAGCAGCTTGGCCTTCGGGTCGGGGAACACTGAAGCTTTCTTT | CASSLAFGSGNTEAFF
TRBJ2-4 | TRBV18 | . | . | TGTGCCAGCTCACCACCACCAGGACCAAACATTCAGTACTTC | CASSPPPGPNIQYF
TRBJ1-1 | TRBV7-9 | TRBD1 | . | TGTGCCAGCAGCCACTGGACAGGGAGGAACACTGAAGCTTTCTTT | CASSHWTGRNTEAFF
TRBJ2-2 | TRBV25-1 | . | . | TGTGCCAGTCAACCCGCCGGGGGTGACACCGGGGAGCTGTTTTTT | CASQPAGGDTGELFF
TRBJ2-7 | TRBV25-1 | . | . | TGTGCCAGCAGTGAATGGCAGGGCCCCTTCCACTACGAGCAGTACTTC | CASSEWQGPFHYEQYF
TRBJ2-2 | TRBV5-6 | TRBD1 | . | TGTGCCAGCAGCTTAGGGGGCGCGGGCACCGGGGAGCTGTTTTTT | CASSLGGAGTGELFF
TRBJ2-1 | TRBV5-1 | . | . | TGCGCCAGCAGCTTAGGACAGGGGGCTAGCGGGAGGATGAATGAGCAGTTCTTC | CASSLGQGASGRMNEQFF
TRBJ2-1 | TRBV7-9 | TRBD2 | . | TGTGCCAGCAGCTTAGCGGTTAGCGGGGTCAATGAGCAGTTCTTC | CASSLAVSGVNEQFF
TRBJ2-5 | TRBV7-2 | TRBD2 | . | TGTGCCAGCAGCTCGACTAGCCGGGAGACCCAGTACTTC | CASSSTSRETQYF
TRBJ1-3 | TRBV9 | . | once | TGTGCCAGCAGCTGGGACATGGTGGCTGGAAACACCATATATTTT | CASSWDMVAGNTIYF
TRBJ2-3 | TRBV30 | . | . | TGTGCCTGGAGTGTACCCCCCGCGAGAGGCACAGATACGCAGTATTTT | CAWSVPPARGTDTQYF
TRBJ1-1 | TRBV13 | . | . | TGTGCCAGCAGCTTAAAGTTGGAAGCTTTCTTT | CASSLKLEAFF
TRBJ1-2 | TRBV7-8 | TRBD1 | . | TGTGCCAGCAGCTTAAGGACAGGGAACTATGGCTACACCTTC | CASSLRTGNYGYTF
TRBJ2-3 | TRBV5-1 | TRBD2 | . | TGCGCCAGCAGTTACCGACTAGCGGGAGATGCAGATACGCAGTATTTT | CASSYRLAGDADTQYF
TRBJ1-5 | TRBV6-1 | . | . | TGTGCCAGCAGTGAAGCAGGGTGGGGGCAGCCCCAGCATTTT | CASSEAGWGQPQHF
TRBJ2-5 | TRBV10-1 | . | . | TGCGCCAGCAGTGAAGGGGCCAGAGAGACCCAGTACTTC | CASSEGARETQYF
TRBJ2-2 | TRBV28 | . | . | TGTGCCAGCAGTTTTACCGGGACACCAACCGGGGAGCTGTTTTTT | CASSFTGTPTGELFF
TRBJ2-7 | TRBV28 | TRBD2 | . | TGTGCCAGCAGTTTCCTGGGAGGGTCCTACGAGCAGTACTTC | CASSFLGGSYEQYF
TRBJ2-1 | TRBV27 | TRBD2 | . | TGTGCCAGCAGTTTGGCCCCCCTAGCGGGAGTTTACAATGAGCAGTTCTTC | CASSLAPLAGVYNEQFF
TRBJ2-2 | TRBV5-1 | . | few | TGCGCCAGCAGCTCCCAGGACACCGGGGAGCTGTTTTTT | CASSSQDTGELFF
TRBJ1-2 | TRBV9 | . | . | TGTGCCAGCAGCGACAGGGAGAGGGACTATGGCTACACCTTC | CASSDRERDYGYTF
TRBJ1-4 | TRBV27 | . | . | TGTGCCAGCAGTCCGCGACGGGGGACTAATGAAAAACTGTTTTTT | CASSPRRGTNEKLFF
TRBJ2-1 | TRBV19 | TRBD2 | . | TGTGCCAGTAGTTCTAGCGGTAGCTCCTACAATGAGCAGTTCTTC | CASSSSGSSYNEQFF
TRBJ2-7 | TRBV2 | . | . | TGTGCCAGCAGGACCCTTGGCTACGAGCAGTACTTC | CASRTLGYEQYF
TRBJ1-5 | TRBV7-2 | . | once | TGTGCCAGCAGCTTTGATAGTAGCAATCAGCCCCAGCATTTT | CASSFDSSNQPQHF
TRBJ2-7 | TRBV15 | . | . | TGTGCCACCAGCCTCGACCGGCACCCTCCTGCCTACGAGCAGTACTTC | CATSLDRHPPAYEQYF
TRBJ2-2 | TRBV7-2 | . | . | TGTGCCAGCAGCTTAGGGGGACGTGCCACCGGGGAGCTGTTTTTT | CASSLGGRATGELFF
TRBJ1-1 | TRBV6-5 | . | . | TGTGCCAGCAGTTACTCCGGGGGGAGAATGAACACTGAAGCTTTCTTT | CASSYSGGRMNTEAFF
TRBJ1-4 | TRBV9 | TRBD1 | . | TGTGCCAGCAGCGTAGAAGTTGGGACAGGGGCGCCGACTAATGAAAAACTGTTTTTT | CASSVEVGTGAPTNEKLFF
TRBJ1-1 | TRBV28 | . | . | TGTGCCAGCAGTCCGTCTCGGGACCTCCTTCTGGAAGCTTTCTTT | CASSPSRDLLLEAFF
TRBJ2-1 | TRBV19 | TRBD2 | . | TGTGCCAGTAGCGGGACTAGCGGGAGGGCCGGTGAGCAGTTCTTC | CASSGTSGRAGEQFF
TRBJ2-3 | TRBV21-1 | . | . | TGTGCCAGCAGCAAAGTAACCCAGGGGGCAGATACGCAGTATTTT | CASSKVTQGADTQYF
TRBJ2-1 | TRBV5-1 | TRBD2 | . | TGCGCCAGCAGCGGAGGGACTAGCGGGAGCCGTAGGAATGAGCAGTTCTTC | CASSGGTSGSRRNEQFF
TRBJ1-2 | TRBV9 | . | . | TGTGCCAGCAGCGTAGACGTAGGAAACTATGGCTACACCTTC | CASSVDVGNYGYTF
TRBJ2-2 | TRBV7-9 | . | . | TGTGCCAGCAGCCCCCCTGGACGCGCCGGGGAGCTGTTTTTT | CASSPPGRAGELFF
TRBJ2-3 | TRBV28 | . | once | TGTGCCAGCAGACGCCATGTGGCCACAGATACGCAGTATTTT | CASRRHVATDTQYF
TRBJ2-7 | TRBV28 | . | . | TGTGCCAGCAGTTTATCGACCTACGAGCAGTACTTC | CASSLSTYEQYF